The rows below give T cell receptor beta chains drawn from one sample of a study of T cell responses to AZD1222 COVID-19 vaccine. Profiling relied on immunoSEQ multiplex PCR, and the TCRdb table lists in-frame clones only, not all of them. The data contain more than 100,000 clones, 87% of them singletons. The input for sequencing was peripheral blood, taken 28 days after the second AZD1222 dose. The source is an adult who received the AZD1222 COVID-19 vaccine. Both conserved end residues are part of each CDR3. The D gene is left open where the match is weak. The listing skips clone size in some rows; elsewhere it reads once, few, many or a size class.

d_call,clone_size,j_call,v_call,cdr3_aa,cdr3_nt
.,.,TRBJ2-5,TRBV6-5,CASRNRASGTQYF,TGTGCCAGCAGAAACAGGGCAAGTGGGACCCAGTACTTC
.,.,TRBJ1-6,TRBV10-3,CAISRRDGDNSPLHF,TGTGCCATCAGTAGACGGGATGGGGACAATTCACCCCTCCACTTT
.,.,TRBJ2-5,TRBV18,CASSPYQGQETQYF,TGTGCCAGCTCACCCTATCAGGGACAAGAGACCCAGTACTTC
.,.,TRBJ1-2,TRBV19,CASSLQGPLPYGYTF,TGTGCCAGTAGCCTACAGGGTCCCCTGCCCTATGGCTACACCTTC
TRBD1,.,TRBJ1-2,TRBV5-1,CASSVRQGGNGYTF,TGCGCCAGCAGCGTCCGACAGGGGGGAAATGGCTACACCTTC
TRBD1,.,TRBJ1-2,TRBV7-2,CASSPLGQALYGYTF,TGTGCCAGCAGCCCCTTGGGACAGGCTCTCTATGGCTACACCTTC
TRBD2,.,TRBJ2-3,TRBV7-9,CASSRGLAALNTDTQYF,TGTGCCAGCAGCCGAGGACTAGCGGCGTTGAACACAGATACGCAGTATTTT
.,many,TRBJ2-7,TRBV6-2/TRBV6-3,CASSRTVEQYF,TGTGCCAGCAGTCGAACCGTGGAGCAGTACTTC
TRBD1,few,TRBJ1-6,TRBV9,CASSLYDRGLNSPLHF,TGTGCCAGCAGTTTATACGACAGGGGCCTTAATTCACCCCTCCACTTT
.,.,TRBJ1-1,TRBV19,CASSKNWGNTEAFF,TGTGCCAGTAGTAAAAACTGGGGGAACACTGAAGCTTTCTTT
.,.,TRBJ1-5,TRBV11-2,CASSLDRSGQPQHF,TGTGCCAGCAGCTTAGATCGTTCGGGTCAGCCCCAGCATTTT
.,.,TRBJ1-6,TRBV4-3,CASSQGGDSPLHF,TGCGCCAGCAGCCAAGGTGGGGATTCACCCCTCCACTTT
.,.,TRBJ1-2,TRBV6-5,CASSRRGGDYGYTF,TGTGCCAGCAGCCGCCGGGGAGGGGACTATGGCTACACCTTC
TRBD1,.,TRBJ1-5,TRBV19,CASSISARGHQPQHF,TGTGCCAGTAGTATATCGGCCAGGGGGCATCAGCCCCAGCATTTT
TRBD2,.,TRBJ2-7,TRBV18,CASSSSNSGGAGEQYF,TGTGCCAGCTCATCTTCAAATAGCGGGGGGGCCGGCGAGCAGTACTTC
.,.,TRBJ2-7,TRBV18,CASSPPPLGTSYEQYF,TGTGCCAGCTCACCTCCACCTCTGGGCACCTCCTACGAGCAGTACTTC
.,.,TRBJ2-1,TRBV6-5,CASSYGGEGQFF,TGTGCCAGCAGTTATGGGGGCGAGGGGCAGTTCTTC
.,.,TRBJ2-1,TRBV5-1,CASSISTGLYNEQFF,TGCGCCAGCAGCATCTCCACGGGACTTTACAATGAGCAGTTCTTC
.,once,TRBJ2-1,TRBV11-2,CASSLGGGNHNEQFF,TGTGCCAGCAGCTTAGGTGGGGGGAACCACAATGAGCAGTTCTTC
TRBD2,.,TRBJ2-2,TRBV5-1,CASSSRGVSGGPTNTGELFF,TGCGCCAGCAGCTCTCGAGGGGTTAGCGGGGGTCCTACGAACACCGGGGAGCTGTTTTTT
.,.,TRBJ2-5,TRBV4-1,CASSHNRRGTSGETQYF,TGCGCCAGCAGCCATAACCGACGGGGGACCTCCGGGGAGACCCAGTACTTC
.,few,TRBJ2-2,TRBV9,CASSVAGGRELFF,TGTGCCAGCAGCGTAGCTGGGGGACGGGAGCTGTTTTTT
.,.,TRBJ2-1,TRBV24-1,CATSVAGGQGARRAYNEQFF,TGTGCCACCAGTGTAGCGGGAGGACAGGGGGCACGTCGCGCGTACAATGAGCAGTTCTTC
TRBD1,.,TRBJ1-1,TRBV7-9,CASSFSGGEAFF,TGTGCCAGCAGCTTTTCAGGGGGTGAAGCTTTCTTT
.,.,TRBJ1-5,TRBV6-1,CASSEDRVRNQPQHF,TGTGCCAGCAGTGAAGACAGGGTTCGCAATCAGCCCCAGCATTTT
TRBD1,.,TRBJ1-2,TRBV19,CASSIQGQGDFSGYTF,TGTGCCAGTAGTATCCAGGGACAGGGGGATTTTAGTGGCTACACCTTC
.,once,TRBJ1-2,TRBV5-5,CASSLARGPGPFYGYTF,TGTGCCAGCAGCTTGGCCAGGGGTCCCGGGCCATTCTATGGCTACACCTTC
.,.,TRBJ1-5,TRBV19,CASSMGQGQQPQHF,TGTGCCAGTAGTATGGGGCAGGGTCAGCAGCCCCAGCATTTT
.,many,TRBJ1-2,TRBV20-1,CSAWFYGYTF,TGCAGTGCTTGGTTCTATGGCTACACCTTC
TRBD1,.,TRBJ1-5,TRBV28,CASTLRDRDDQPQHF,TGTGCCAGCACCCTCCGGGACAGGGATGATCAGCCCCAGCATTTT
TRBD1,once,TRBJ1-1,TRBV19,CASRGDRGLPTEAFF,TGTGCCAGTAGAGGGGACAGGGGGCTTCCAACTGAAGCTTTCTTT
.,.,TRBJ1-5,TRBV4-3,CASSQEAWIKGNQPQHF,TGCGCCAGCAGCCAAGAGGCCTGGATCAAGGGAAATCAGCCCCAGCATTTT
.,.,TRBJ1-2,TRBV27,CASSLSQGSLNGYTF,TGTGCCAGCAGTTTATCCCAAGGCAGTCTCAATGGCTACACCTTC
.,.,TRBJ1-2,TRBV18,CASSPSGGRRYGYTF,TGTGCCAGCTCACCCTCTGGGGGCCGAAGATATGGCTACACCTTC
TRBD1,.,TRBJ1-1,TRBV13,CASSRQGGEAFF,TGTGCCAGCAGCCGGCAGGGGGGTGAAGCTTTCTTT
TRBD1,.,TRBJ1-1,TRBV24-1,CATSEAGQGFTEAFF,TGTGCCACCAGTGAGGCGGGACAGGGGTTCACTGAAGCTTTCTTT
.,.,TRBJ1-3,TRBV2,CASSEVGSGNTIYF,TGTGCCAGCAGTGAAGTGGGTTCGGGAAACACCATATATTTT
.,once,TRBJ1-4,TRBV6-6,CASSFSATNEKLFF,TGTGCCAGCAGTTTTTCGGCAACTAATGAAAAACTGTTTTTT